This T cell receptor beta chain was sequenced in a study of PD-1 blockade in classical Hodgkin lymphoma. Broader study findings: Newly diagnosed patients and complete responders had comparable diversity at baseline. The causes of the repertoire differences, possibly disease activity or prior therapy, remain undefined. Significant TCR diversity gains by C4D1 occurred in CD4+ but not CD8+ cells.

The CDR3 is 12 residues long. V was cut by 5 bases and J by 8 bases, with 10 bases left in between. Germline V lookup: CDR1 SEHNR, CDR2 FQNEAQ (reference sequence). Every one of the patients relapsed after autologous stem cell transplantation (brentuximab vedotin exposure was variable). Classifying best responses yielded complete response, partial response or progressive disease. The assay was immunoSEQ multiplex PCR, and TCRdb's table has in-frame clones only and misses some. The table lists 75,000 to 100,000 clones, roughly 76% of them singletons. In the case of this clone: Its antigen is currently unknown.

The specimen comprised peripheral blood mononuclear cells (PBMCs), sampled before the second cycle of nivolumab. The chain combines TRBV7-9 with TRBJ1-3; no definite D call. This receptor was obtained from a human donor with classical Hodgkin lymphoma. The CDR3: CASSPYLDTIYF. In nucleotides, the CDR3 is TGTGCCAGCAGCCCTTACCTGGACACCATATATTTT.